This TCR beta chain was sequenced for a study of T cells after yellow fever vaccination. Notes on the study in general: Abundant clonotypes from the bulk population could contaminate FACS-sorted repertoires. Detected again after the booster were most primary-vaccination clones, at approximately 96% CD4 and about 89% CD8.

Germline assignment: CDR1 DFQATT and CDR2 SNEGSKA (reference sequence). Trimming took 1 base from V and 6 from J, leaving 13 bases between them. This CDR3 is 14 amino acids long. In regard to this clonotype: As yet, its antigen is unknown.

Template switching by 5'RACE produced TCR cDNA, adding a universal primer site and UMIs. TCRdb independently ran MiXCR on the 5' RACE reads; one entry per CDR3 protein. The sample lists under 350,000 distinct CDR3 sequences; 4.1% were seen once. V usage is TRBV20-1 and J usage is TRBJ2-1; D perhaps matches TRBD2 (5 bases). This TCR derives from a man aged 18 to 30 who received the YFV17D yellow fever vaccine. This specimen consisted of PBMCs, obtained 5 days after the yellow fever booster vaccination. This chain's CDR3 is CSARAPNRGNEQFF. The CDR3 DNA reads TGCAGTGCTAGAGCCCCGAATCGGGGCAATGAGCAGTTCTTC.